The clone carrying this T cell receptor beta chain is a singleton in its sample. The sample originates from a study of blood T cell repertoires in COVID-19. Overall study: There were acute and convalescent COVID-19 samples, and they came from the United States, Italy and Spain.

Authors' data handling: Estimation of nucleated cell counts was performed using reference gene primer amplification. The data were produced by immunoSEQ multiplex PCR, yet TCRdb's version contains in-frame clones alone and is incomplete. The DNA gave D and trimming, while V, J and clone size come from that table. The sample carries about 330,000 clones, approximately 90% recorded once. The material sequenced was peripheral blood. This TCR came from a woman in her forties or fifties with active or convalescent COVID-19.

The CDR3 DNA sequence: TGTGCCAGCAGACTGGACAGGGGACCCCGAGCCCAGCATTTT. This sequence encodes CASRLDRGPRAQHF. The V call is TRBV28, the J call TRBJ1-5, with 9 positions matching TRBD1. The CDR3 has 14 residues. From germline, CDR1 is MDHEN and CDR2 SYDVKM. Trimming took 6 bases from V and 11 from J; bases not matched to a gene: 11.